The present entry profiles one TCR beta chain with its context. No antigen is known for it. The sample originates from a study of identical twins' blood T cells. General observations from the study: Even for out-of-frame TCRbeta, twins reportedly shared V gene usage much more than unrelated donors.

Libraries were made from RNA as TCR cDNA, using a modified protocol. Each TCR cDNA library carried sample-specific barcodes on both ends. TCRdb re-called the 5' RACE reads with MiXCR, one entry per CDR3 protein. The sample holds 350,000 to 400,000 distinct CDR3 sequences; about 28% are singletons and the top ten take 6.1%. The three twin pairs were reared together, likely meeting the same infections. The CDR3 extends over 16 amino acids. Trimming took 2 bases from V and 0 from J; bases not matched to a gene: 4. CDR1 and CDR2 (germline): SGHRS, YFSETQ. Material: PBMCs. This sequence originates from a woman aged 18 to 55 in good health. The chain joins TRBV5-1 to TRBJ2-2; TRBD1 agrees at 7 bases. The CDR3 loop is CASSFGDSTNTGELFF. DNA of the CDR3: TGCGCCAGCAGCTTCGGGGACAGTACGAACACCGGGGAGCTGTTTTTT.